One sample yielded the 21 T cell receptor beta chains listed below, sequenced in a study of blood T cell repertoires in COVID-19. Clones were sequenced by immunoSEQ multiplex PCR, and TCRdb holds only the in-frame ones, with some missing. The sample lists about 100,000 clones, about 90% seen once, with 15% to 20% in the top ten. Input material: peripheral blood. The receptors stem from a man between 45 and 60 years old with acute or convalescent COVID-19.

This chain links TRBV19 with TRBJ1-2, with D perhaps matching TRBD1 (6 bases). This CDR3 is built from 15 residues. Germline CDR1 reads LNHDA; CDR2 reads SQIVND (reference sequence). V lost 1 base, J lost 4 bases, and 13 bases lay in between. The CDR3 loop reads CASSIVRTAGYGYTF. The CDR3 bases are TGTGCCAGTAGTATAGTCAGGACAGCCGGCTATGGCTACACCTTC.

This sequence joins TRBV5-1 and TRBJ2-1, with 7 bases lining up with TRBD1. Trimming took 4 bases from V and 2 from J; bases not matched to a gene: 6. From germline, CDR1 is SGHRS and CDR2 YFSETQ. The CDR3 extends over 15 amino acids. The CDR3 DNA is TGCGCCAGCAGCATCGGGACAGCCACCTACAATGAGCAGTTCTTC. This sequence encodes CASSIGTATYNEQFF.

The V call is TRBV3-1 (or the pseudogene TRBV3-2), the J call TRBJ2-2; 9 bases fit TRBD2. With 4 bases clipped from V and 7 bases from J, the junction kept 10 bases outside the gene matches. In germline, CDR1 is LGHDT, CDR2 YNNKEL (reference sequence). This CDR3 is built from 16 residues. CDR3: CASSLKRGDLYGELFF. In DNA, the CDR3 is TGTGCCAGCAGCCTAAAGCGGGGGGACCTGTACGGGGAGCTGTTTTTT.

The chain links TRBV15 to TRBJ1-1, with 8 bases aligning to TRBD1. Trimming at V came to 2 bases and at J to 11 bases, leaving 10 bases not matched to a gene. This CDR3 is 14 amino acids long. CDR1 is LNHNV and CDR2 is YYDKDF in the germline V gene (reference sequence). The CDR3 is CATSRSGTGWEAFF. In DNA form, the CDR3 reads TGTGCCACCAGCAGATCCGGGACAGGATGGGAGGCTTTCTTT.

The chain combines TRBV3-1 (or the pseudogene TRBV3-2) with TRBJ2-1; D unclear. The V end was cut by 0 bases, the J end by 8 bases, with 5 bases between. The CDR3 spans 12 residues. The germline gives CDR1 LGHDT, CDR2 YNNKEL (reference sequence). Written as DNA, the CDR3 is TGTGCCAGCAGCCAAGATTGGCATGAGCAGTTCTTC. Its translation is CASSQDWHEQFF.

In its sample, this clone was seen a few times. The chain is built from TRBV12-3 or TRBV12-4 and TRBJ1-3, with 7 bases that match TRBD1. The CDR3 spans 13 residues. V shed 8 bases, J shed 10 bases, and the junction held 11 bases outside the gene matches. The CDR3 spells CASGYRGPGTIYF. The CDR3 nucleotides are TGTGCCAGCGGATACAGGGGACCCGGGACCATATATTTT.

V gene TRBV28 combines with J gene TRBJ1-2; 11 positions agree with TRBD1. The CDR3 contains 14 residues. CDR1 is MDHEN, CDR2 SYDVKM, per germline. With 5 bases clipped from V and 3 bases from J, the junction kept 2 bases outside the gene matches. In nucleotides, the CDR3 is TGTGCCAGCAGTGGGGGACAGGGGGACTATGGCTACACCTTC. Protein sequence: CASSGGQGDYGYTF.

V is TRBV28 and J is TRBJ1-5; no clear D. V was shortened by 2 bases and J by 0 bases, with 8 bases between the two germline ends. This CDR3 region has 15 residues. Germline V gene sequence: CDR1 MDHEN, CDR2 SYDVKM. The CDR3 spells CASSLGHNSNQPQHF. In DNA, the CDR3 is TGTGCCAGCAGTTTAGGCCATAATAGCAATCAGCCCCAGCATTTT. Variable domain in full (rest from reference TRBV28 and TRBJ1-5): DVKVTQSSRYLVKRTGEKVFLECVQDMDHENMFWYRQDPGLGLRLIYFSYDVKMKEKGDIPEGYSVSREKKERFSLILESASTNQTSMYLCASSLGHNSNQPQHFGDGTRLSIL.

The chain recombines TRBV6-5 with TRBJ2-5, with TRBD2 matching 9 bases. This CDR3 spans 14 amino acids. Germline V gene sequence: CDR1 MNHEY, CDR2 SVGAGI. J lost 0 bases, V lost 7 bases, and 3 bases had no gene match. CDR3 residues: CASKASGNQETQYF. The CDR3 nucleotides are TGTGCCAGCAAGGCTAGCGGGAACCAAGAGACCCAGTACTTC.

The CDR3 DNA follows: TGTGCCAGCAGCCAAGACTACGGGGGGGCCGCAGATACGCAGTATTTT. This gives the protein CASSQDYGGAADTQYF. This chain uses TRBV3-1 (or the pseudogene TRBV3-2) with TRBJ2-3, with TRBD2 matching 8 bases. The CDR3 is 16 amino acids. The V gene's germline CDR1 is LGHDT and CDR2 YNNKEL (reference sequence). The V and J ends lost 0 bases and 4 bases, in that order; junction bases with no gene match: 6.

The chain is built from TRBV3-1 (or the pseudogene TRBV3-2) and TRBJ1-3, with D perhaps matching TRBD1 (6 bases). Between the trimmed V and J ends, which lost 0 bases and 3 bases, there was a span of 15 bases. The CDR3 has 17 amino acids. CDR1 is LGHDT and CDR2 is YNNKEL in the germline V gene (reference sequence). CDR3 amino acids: CASSQDRNRVFGNTIYF. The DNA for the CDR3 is TGTGCCAGCAGCCAAGATCGTAACAGGGTCTTTGGAAACACCATATATTTT.

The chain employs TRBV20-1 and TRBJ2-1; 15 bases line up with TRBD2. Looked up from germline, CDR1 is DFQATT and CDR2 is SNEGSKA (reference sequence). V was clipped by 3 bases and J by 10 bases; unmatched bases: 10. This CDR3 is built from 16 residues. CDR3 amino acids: CSASGLAGGVVSEQFF. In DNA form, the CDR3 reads TGCAGTGCTAGTGGACTAGCGGGGGGGGTGGTTAGCGAGCAGTTCTTC.

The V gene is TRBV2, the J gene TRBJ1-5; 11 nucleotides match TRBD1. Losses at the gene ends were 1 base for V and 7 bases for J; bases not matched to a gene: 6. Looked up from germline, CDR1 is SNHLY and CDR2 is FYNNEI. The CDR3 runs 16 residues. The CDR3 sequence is CASSEGTGGRGQPQHF. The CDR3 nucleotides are TGTGCCAGCAGTGAAGGGACAGGGGGCCGTGGGCAGCCCCAGCATTTT.

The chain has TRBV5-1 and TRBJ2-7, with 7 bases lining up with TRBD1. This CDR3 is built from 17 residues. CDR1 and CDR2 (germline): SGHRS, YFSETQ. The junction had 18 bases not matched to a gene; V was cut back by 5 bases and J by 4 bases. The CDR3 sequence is CASSFRTGVLAQYEQYF. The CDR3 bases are TGCGCCAGCAGTTTTCGGACAGGAGTATTGGCCCAATACGAGCAGTACTTC.

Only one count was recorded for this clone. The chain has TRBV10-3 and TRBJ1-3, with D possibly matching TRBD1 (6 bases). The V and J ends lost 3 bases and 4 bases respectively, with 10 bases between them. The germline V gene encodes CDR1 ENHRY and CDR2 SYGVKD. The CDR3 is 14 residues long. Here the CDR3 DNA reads TGTGCCATCAGTGAACCCGGGACAGGAAACACCATATATTTT. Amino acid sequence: CAISEPGTGNTIYF.

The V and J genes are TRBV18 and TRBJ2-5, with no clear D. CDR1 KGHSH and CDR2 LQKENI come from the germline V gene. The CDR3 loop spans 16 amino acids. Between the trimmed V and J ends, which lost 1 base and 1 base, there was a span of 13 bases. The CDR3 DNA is TGTGCCAGCTCACCACTATCTTTAAGAGTCCAAGAGACCCAGTACTTC. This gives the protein CASSPLSLRVQETQYF.

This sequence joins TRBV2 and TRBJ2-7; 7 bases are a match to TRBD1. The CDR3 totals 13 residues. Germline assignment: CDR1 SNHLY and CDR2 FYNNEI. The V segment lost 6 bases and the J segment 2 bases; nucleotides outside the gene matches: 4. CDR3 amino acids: CASRDRAPYEQYF. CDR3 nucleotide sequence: TGTGCCAGCAGAGACAGGGCCCCCTACGAGCAGTACTTC.

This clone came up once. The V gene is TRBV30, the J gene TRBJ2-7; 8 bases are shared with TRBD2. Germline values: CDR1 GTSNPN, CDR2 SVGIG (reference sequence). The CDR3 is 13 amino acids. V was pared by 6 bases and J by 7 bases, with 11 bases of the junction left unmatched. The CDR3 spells CACPGTSPWEQYF. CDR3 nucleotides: TGTGCCTGCCCCGGGACTAGTCCGTGGGAGCAGTACTTC.

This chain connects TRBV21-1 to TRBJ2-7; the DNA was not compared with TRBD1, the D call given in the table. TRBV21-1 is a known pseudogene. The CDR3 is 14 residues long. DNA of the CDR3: TGTGCCAGCAGCAATCGACAGGGGTTCTACGAGCAGTACTTC. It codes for CASSNRQGFYEQYF.

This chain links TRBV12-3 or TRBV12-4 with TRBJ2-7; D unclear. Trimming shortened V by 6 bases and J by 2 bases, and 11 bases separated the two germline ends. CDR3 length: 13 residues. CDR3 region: CASRSAETYEQYF. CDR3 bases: TGTGCCAGCAGGAGTGCTGAGACCTACGAGCAGTACTTC.

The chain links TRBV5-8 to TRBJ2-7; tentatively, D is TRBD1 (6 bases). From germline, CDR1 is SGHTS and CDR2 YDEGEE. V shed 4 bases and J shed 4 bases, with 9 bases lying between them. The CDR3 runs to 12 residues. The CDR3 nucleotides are TGTGCCAGCAGCACGGACAGTTACGAGCAGTACTTC. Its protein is CASSTDSYEQYF.